The 2 T cell receptor beta chains below were found in one sample sequenced in a study of shared clonotypes between healthy human individuals. Only in-frame clones appear in the TCRdb table, and some are missing; sequencing was by immunoSEQ multiplex PCR. Among millions of clones, approximately 90% were seen once, and the ten largest hold about 0.13%. The source material was naive CD4+ T cells sorted from blood. The subset here: CD45RA+ positively selected. The receptor source for this set is a man between 18 and 29 years old in good health.

The J gene is TRBJ2-3, the V gene TRBV18; D ambiguous. CDR1 is KGHSH and CDR2 is LQKENI in the germline V gene. Between the trimmed V and J ends, which lost 0 bases and 0 bases, there was a span of 7 bases. This CDR3 is 15 amino acids long. DNA for the CDR3: TGTGCCAGCTCACCACCGGCCGGCAGCACAGATACGCAGTATTTT. It encodes CASSPPAGSTDTQYF.

This clone has more than one count but fewer than ten. This sample also contains other DNA sequences that code for the same CDR3. The chain combines TRBV18 with TRBJ2-7; no definite D call. V lost 2 bases and J 0 bases, leaving 2 bases between the germline ends. Germline lookup yields CDR1 KGHSH and CDR2 LQKENI. The CDR3 runs 12 residues. The CDR3 region has the DNA TGTGCCAGCTCACCAACCTCCTACGAGCAGTACTTC. This encodes CASSPTSYEQYF. The full variable domain, in which reference TRBV18 and TRBJ2-7 provide the parts outside the CDR3, is NAGVMQNPRHLVRRRGQEARLRCSPMKGHSHVYWYRQLPEEGLKFMVYLQKENIIDESGMPKERFSAEFPKEGPSILRIQQVVRGDSAAYFCASSPTSYEQYFGPGTRLTVT.